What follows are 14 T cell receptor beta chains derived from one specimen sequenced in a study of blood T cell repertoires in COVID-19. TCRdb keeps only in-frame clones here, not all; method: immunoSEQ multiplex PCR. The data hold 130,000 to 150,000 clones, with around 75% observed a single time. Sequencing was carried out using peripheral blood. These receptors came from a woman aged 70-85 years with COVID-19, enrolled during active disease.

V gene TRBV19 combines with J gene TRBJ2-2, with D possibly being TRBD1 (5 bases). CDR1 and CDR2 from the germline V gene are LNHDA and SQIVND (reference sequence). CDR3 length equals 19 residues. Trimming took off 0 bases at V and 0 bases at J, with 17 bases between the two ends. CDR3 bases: TGTGCCAGTAGTATAGAGGGGAACAGGATCACGACGAACACCGGGGAGCTGTTTTTT. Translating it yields CASSIEGNRITTNTGELFF.

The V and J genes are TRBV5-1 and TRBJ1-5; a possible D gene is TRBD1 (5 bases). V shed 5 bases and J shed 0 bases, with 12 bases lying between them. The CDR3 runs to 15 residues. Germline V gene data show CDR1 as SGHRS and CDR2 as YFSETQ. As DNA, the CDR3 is TGCGCCAGCAGTGCCTCGGGGGATAGCAATCAGCCCCAGCATTTT. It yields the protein CASSASGDSNQPQHF.

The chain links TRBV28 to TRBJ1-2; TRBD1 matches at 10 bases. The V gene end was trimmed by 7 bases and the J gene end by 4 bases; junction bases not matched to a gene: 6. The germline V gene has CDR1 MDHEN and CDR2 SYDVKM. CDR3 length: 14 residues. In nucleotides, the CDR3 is TGTGCCAGCAAAACCGGGACAGGGGCCTATGGCTACACCTTC. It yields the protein CASKTGTGAYGYTF.

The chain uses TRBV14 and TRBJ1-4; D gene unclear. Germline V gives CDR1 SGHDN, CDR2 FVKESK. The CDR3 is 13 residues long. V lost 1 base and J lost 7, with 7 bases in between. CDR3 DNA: TGTGCCAGCAGCCAAGGCGTCGGTGAAAAACTGTTTTTT. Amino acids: CASSQGVGEKLFF.

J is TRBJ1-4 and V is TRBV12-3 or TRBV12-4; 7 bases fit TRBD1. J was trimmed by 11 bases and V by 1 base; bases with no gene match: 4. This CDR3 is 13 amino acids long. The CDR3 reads CASSLGGQSKLFF. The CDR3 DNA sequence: TGTGCCAGCAGTTTAGGGGGACAGTCCAAACTGTTTTTT.

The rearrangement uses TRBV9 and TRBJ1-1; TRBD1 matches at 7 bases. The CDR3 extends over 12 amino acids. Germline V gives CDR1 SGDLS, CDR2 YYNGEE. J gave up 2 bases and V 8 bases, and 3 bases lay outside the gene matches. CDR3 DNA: TGTGCCAGTGGACAGGCCAACACTGAAGCTTTCTTT. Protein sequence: CASGQANTEAFF. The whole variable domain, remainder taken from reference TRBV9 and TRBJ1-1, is DSGVTQTPKHLITATGQRVTLRCSPRSGDLSVYWYQQSLDQGLQFLIQYYNGEERAKGNILERFSAQQFPDLHSELNLSSLELGDSALYFCASGQANTEAFFGQGTRLTVV.

The CDR3 sequence is CASSLQGGNTEAFF. In nucleotides, the CDR3 is TGTGCCAGCTCATTACAGGGGGGTAACACTGAAGCTTTCTTT. The chain employs TRBV18 and TRBJ1-1; 8 bases agree with TRBD1. Germline lookup yields CDR1 KGHSH and CDR2 LQKENI. The V gene end was trimmed by 5 bases and the J gene end by 2 bases; junction bases not matched to a gene: 4. The CDR3 runs 14 residues.

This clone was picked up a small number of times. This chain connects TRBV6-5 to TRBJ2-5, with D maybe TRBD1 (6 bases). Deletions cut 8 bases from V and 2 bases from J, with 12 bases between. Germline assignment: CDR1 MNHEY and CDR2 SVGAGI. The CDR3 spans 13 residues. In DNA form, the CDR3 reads TGTGCCAGCGACGGACAGCCACAAGAGACCCAGTACTTC. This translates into CASDGQPQETQYF.

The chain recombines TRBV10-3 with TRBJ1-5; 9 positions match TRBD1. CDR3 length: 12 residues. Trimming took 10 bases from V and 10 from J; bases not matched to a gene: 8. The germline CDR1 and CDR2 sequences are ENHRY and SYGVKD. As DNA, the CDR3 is TGTGCCACGGGACAGGGTAGGGAACCCCAGCATTTT. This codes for CATGQGREPQHF.

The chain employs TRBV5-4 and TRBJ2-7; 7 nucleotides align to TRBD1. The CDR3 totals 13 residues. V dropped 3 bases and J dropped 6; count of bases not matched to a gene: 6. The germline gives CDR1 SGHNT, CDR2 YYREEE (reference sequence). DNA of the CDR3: TGTGCCAGCAGCTCCGACAGGGTGGGCGAGCAGTACTTC. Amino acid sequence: CASSSDRVGEQYF. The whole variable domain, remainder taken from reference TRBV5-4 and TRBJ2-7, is ETGVTQSPTHLIKTRGQQVTLRCSSQSGHNTVSWYQQALGQGPQFIFQYYREEENGRGNFPPRFSGLQFPNYSSELNVNALELDDSALYLCASSSDRVGEQYFGPGTRLTVT.

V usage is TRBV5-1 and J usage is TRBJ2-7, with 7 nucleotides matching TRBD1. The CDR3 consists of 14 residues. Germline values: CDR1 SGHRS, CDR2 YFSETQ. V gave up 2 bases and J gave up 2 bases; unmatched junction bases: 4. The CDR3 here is CASSFMTGPYEQYF. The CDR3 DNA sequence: TGCGCCAGCAGCTTTATGACAGGGCCCTACGAGCAGTACTTC.

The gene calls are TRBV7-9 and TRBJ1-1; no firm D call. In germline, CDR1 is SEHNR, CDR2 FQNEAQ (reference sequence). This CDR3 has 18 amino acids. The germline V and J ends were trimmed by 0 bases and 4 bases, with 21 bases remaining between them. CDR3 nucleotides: TGTGCCAGCAGCTTAGCCCTAAAAAACTCCCTAGTGGGCACTGAAGCTTTCTTT. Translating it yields CASSLALKNSLVGTEAFF.

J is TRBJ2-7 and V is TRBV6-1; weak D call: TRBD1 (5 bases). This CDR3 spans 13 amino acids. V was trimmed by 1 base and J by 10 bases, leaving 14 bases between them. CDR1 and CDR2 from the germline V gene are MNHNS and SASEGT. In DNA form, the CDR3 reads TGTGCCAGCAGTGAAGATCGTTCAGGGTCCCAGTACTTC. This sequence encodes CASSEDRSGSQYF.

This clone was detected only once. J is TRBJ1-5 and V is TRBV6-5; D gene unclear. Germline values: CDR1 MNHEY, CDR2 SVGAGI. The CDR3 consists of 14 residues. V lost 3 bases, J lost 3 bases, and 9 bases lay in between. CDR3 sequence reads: CASSYLGLNQPQHF. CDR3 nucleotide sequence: TGTGCCAGCAGTTATCTCGGTCTCAATCAGCCCCAGCATTTT.